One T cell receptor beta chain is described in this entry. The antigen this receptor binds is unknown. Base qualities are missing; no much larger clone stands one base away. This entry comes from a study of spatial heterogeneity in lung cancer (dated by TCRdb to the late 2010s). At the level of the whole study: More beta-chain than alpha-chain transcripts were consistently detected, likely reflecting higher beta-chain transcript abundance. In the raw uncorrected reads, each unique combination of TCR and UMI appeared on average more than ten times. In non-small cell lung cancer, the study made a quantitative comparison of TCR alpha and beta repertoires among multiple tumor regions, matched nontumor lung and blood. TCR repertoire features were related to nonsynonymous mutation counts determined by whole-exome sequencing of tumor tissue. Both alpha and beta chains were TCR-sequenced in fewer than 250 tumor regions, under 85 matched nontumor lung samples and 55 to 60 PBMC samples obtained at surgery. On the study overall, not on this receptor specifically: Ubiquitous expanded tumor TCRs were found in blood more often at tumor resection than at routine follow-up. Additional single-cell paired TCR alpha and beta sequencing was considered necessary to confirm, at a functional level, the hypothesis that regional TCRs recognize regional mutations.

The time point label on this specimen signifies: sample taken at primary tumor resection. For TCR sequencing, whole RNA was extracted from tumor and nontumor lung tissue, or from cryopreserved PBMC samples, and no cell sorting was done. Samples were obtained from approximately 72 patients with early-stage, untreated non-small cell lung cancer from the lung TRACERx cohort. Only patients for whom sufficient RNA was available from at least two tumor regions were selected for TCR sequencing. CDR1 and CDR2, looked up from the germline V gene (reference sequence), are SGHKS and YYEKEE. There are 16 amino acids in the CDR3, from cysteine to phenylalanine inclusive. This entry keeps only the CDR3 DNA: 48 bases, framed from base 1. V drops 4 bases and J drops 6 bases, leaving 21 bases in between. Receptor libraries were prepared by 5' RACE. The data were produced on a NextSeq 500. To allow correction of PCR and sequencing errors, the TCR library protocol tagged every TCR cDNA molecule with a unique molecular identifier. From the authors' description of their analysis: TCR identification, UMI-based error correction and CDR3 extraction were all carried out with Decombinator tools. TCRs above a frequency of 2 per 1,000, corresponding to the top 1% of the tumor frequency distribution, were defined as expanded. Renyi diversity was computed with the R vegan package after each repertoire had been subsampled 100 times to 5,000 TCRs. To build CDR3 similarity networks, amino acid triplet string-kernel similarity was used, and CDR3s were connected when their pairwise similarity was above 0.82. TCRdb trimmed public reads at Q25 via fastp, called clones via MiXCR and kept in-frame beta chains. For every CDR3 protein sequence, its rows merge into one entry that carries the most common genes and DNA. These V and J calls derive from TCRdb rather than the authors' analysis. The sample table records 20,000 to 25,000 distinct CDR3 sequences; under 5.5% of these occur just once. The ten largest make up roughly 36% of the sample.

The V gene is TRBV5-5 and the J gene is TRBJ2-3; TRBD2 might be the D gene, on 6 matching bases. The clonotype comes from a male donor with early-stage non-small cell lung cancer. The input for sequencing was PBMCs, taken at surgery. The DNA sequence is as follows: TGTGCCAGCAGCCCCGCCCGGGATCCAAGCGGGGATACGCAGTATTTT. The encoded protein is CASSPARDPSGDTQYF.